This passage covers 4 T cell receptor beta chains from one sample sequenced in a study of glioma-infiltrating T cells (dated by TCRdb to the mid-2010s). Data came from an Illumina MiSeq. The iRepertoire nested amplicon-rescue multiplex PCR (arm-PCR) platform was used to amplify TCR alpha and beta CDR3 regions from RNA. Using fastp trimming at Q25 and MiXCR clonotype assembly, TCRdb reanalyzed the public sequencing data and kept in-frame beta chains. Rows with a matching CDR3 protein are joined into one entry that keeps the most common DNA and genes. The sample table records under 150,000 distinct CDR3 sequences; under 30% of these occur just once. Clones ranked in the top ten supply around a quarter of the sample. Material for sequencing was glioma tissue, nonneoplastic brain tissue, or PBMCs (not recorded which). These receptors came from a human donor with low-grade glioma or glioblastoma, undergoing nonglioma brain surgery, or in good health (not recorded which).

In the case of this clonotype: This may be a read error: a much more frequent sequence differs by one nucleotide. V gene TRBV6-5 combines with J gene TRBJ2-3, with D possibly TRBD2 on 5 matching bases. This CDR3 spans 14 amino acids. Germline CDR1 MNHEY, CDR2 SVGAGI. Trimming shortened V by 4 bases and J by 4 bases, and 12 bases separated the two germline ends. The CDR3 bases are TGTGCCAGCAGTTCCAAACTAGGGCCAGATACGCAGTATTTT. Protein sequence: CASSSKLGPDTQYF.

The rearrangement uses TRBV3-1 and TRBJ1-2; maybe TRBD1 (6 bases). CDR3 length equals 15 residues. Trimming stripped 4 bases from V and 2 bases from J, with 14 bases between. Germline V CDR1 and CDR2: LGHDT, YNNKEL (reference sequence). The CDR3 nucleotides are TGTGCCAGCAGCCTATCCTACAGGGCCAACTATGGCTACACCTTC. It specifies CASSLSYRANYGYTF.

This clonotype occurred a few times. The chain employs TRBV14 and TRBJ1-2, with 8 positions matching TRBD1. Germline CDR1 and CDR2: SGHDN and FVKESK. The V gene end was trimmed by 6 bases and the J gene end by 4 bases; junction bases not matched to a gene: 10. CDR3 size: 15 residues. The DNA of the CDR3 is TGTGCCAGCAGACTGGGACAGGCCGGGAGCTATGGCTACACCTTC. Its protein is CASRLGQAGSYGYTF.

CDR3 sequence: CASSSPTGTGANVLTF. CDR3 nucleotides: TGTGCCAGCAGTTCTCCGACAGGGACTGGGGCCAACGTCCTGACTTTC. The chain uses TRBV27 and TRBJ2-6; 7 positions match TRBD1. Losses at the gene ends were 4 bases for V and 2 bases for J; bases not matched to a gene: 5. CDR1 is MNHEY, CDR2 SMNVEV, per germline (reference sequence). The CDR3 is 16 residues long.